These 14 T cell receptor beta chains were sequenced from one sample in a study of cytomegalovirus exposure and HLA in healthy donors. Primers included in the PCR were 60 Vbeta and 13 Jbeta primers. Libraries were prepared by immunoSEQ multiplex PCR; TCRdb keeps only in-frame clonotypes and omits some of them. The data show about 170,000 clones, about three quarters seen once. The sample was PBMCs. The receptors originated from a female donor in good health and CMV-seronegative.

This clone was seen once. J is TRBJ2-7 and V is TRBV2, with 10 nucleotides matching TRBD1. Germline V gives CDR1 SNHLY, CDR2 FYNNEI. The CDR3 spans 14 residues. Germline trimming cut 5 bases from V and 6 bases from J; bases unmatched to any gene: 7. CDR3 region: CASSLNGQGVEQYF. The CDR3 DNA reads TGTGCCAGCAGTCTTAACGGACAGGGGGTCGAGCAGTACTTC. Variable domain in full (rest from reference TRBV2 and TRBJ2-7): EPEVTQTPSHQVTQMGQEVILRCVPISNHLYFYWYRQILGQKVEFLVSFYNNEISEKSEIFDDQFSVERPDGSNFTLKIRSTKLEDSAMYFCASSLNGQGVEQYFGPGTRLTVT.

The genes are TRBV7-9 and TRBJ2-1; 10 bases fit TRBD2. V was pared by 5 bases and J by 2 bases, with 3 bases of the junction left unmatched. CDR3 length equals 15 residues. CDR1 SEHNR and CDR2 FQNEAQ come from the germline V gene (reference sequence). The CDR3, as DNA: TGTGCCAGCAGCCAACTAGCGGGAACCTACAATGAGCAGTTCTTC. Its translation: CASSQLAGTYNEQFF. Full variable domain (missing parts from reference TRBV7-9 and TRBJ2-1): DTGVSQNPRHKITKRGQNVTFRCDPISEHNRLYWYRQTLGQGPEFLTYFQNEAQLEKSRLLSDRFSAERPKGSFSTLEIQRTEQGDSAMYLCASSQLAGTYNEQFFGPGTRLTVL.

V usage is TRBV4-1 and J usage is TRBJ1-1; D gene unclear. The CDR3 runs to 14 residues. Trimming removed 4 bases at V and 4 bases at J, with 13 bases between. The germline V gene has CDR1 MGHRA and CDR2 YSYEKL. The CDR3 here is CASSPRPGITEAFF. In nucleotides, the CDR3 is TGCGCCAGCAGCCCCCGCCCAGGAATCACTGAAGCTTTCTTT.

The rearrangement links TRBV10-1 to TRBJ2-2; D gene unclear. Germline loops: CDR1 WNHNN, CDR2 SYGVQD (reference sequence). With 0 bases removed from V and 8 bases from J, the gap between germline ends came to 10 bases. This CDR3 is built from 14 residues. CDR3: CASSESEKGGELFF. Here the CDR3 DNA reads TGCGCCAGCAGTGAGTCGGAGAAAGGAGGGGAGCTGTTTTTT.

CDR3 amino acids: CASSVDGRAQAFF. CDR3 coding DNA: TGTGCCAGCAGTGTCGACGGGAGGGCTCAAGCTTTCTTT. The V call is TRBV6-4, the J call TRBJ1-1; D unresolved. Germline CDR1 reads MRHNA; CDR2 reads SNTAGT. The CDR3 loop spans 13 amino acids. V was pared by 4 bases and J by 9 bases, with 15 bases between.

The rearrangement joins TRBV2 to TRBJ2-7; D not certain. The CDR3 covers 13 residues. V shed 3 bases and J shed 3 bases, with 9 bases lying between them. CDR1 SNHLY and CDR2 FYNNEI come from the germline V gene. Here the CDR3 DNA reads TGTGCCAGCAGTGAGGCAGGTGACTACGAGCAGTACTTC. Amino acid sequence: CASSEAGDYEQYF.

V is TRBV18 and J is TRBJ1-6, with 7 bases matching TRBD1. Germline V gene sequence: CDR1 KGHSH, CDR2 LQKENI. Trimming removed 1 base from V and 1 base from J; junction bases left unmatched: 7. This CDR3 is 18 amino acids long. The CDR3 here is CASSPRQQGRSYNSPLHF. DNA for the CDR3: TGTGCCAGCTCACCACGCCAACAGGGGAGATCCTATAATTCACCCCTCCACTTT.

This clone has a handful of counts. DNA of the CDR3: TGCGCCAGCAGCTCACACACGGACAGGGCTAAAACTGAAGCTTTCTTT. This sequence encodes CASSSHTDRAKTEAFF. The chain carries TRBV5-1 and TRBJ1-1; 8 positions match TRBD1. This CDR3 has 16 residues. Germline trimming cut 3 bases from V and 5 bases from J; bases unmatched to any gene: 12. In germline, CDR1 is SGHRS, CDR2 YFSETQ.

This clone was picked up one time. This chain connects TRBV6-1 to TRBJ2-3; 11 bases fit TRBD2. The CDR3 has 14 amino acids. V shed 5 bases, J shed 4 bases, and the junction held 2 bases outside the gene matches. The germline CDR1 and CDR2 sequences are MNHNS and SASEGT. The chain's CDR3 is CASSNSGGADTQYF. The CDR3 coding sequence is TGTGCCAGCAGTAATAGCGGGGGGGCAGATACGCAGTATTTT.

The rearrangement uses TRBV19 and TRBJ1-5; D is uncertain. Germline V gives CDR1 LNHDA, CDR2 SQIVND (reference sequence). The V gene lost 3 bases and the J gene lost 0 bases, with 12 bases spanning the gap. The CDR3 sequence is 16 residues long. CDR3 sequence: CASSMLGRDSNQPQHF. The CDR3 coding sequence is TGTGCCAGTAGTATGTTGGGGAGGGATAGCAATCAGCCCCAGCATTTT.

The CDR3 spells CASRTWNTGELFF. Here the CDR3 DNA reads TGCGCCAGCAGGACTTGGAACACCGGGGAGCTGTTTTTT. This rearrangement joins TRBV5-1 to TRBJ2-2, with D unresolved. V shed 5 bases and J shed 1 base, with 6 bases lying between them. Germline lookup yields CDR1 SGHRS and CDR2 YFSETQ. The CDR3 is 13 residues long.

The CDR3 region is CASMGGTAFYEQYF. The CDR3 nucleotides read TGTGCCAGCATGGGTGGGACAGCCTTTTACGAGCAGTACTTC. This chain connects TRBV28 to TRBJ2-7; 7 nucleotides match TRBD1. The ends lost 7 bases at V and 4 bases at J; junction bases unmatched: 10. Germline CDR1 reads MDHEN; CDR2 reads SYDVKM. The CDR3 is 14 residues long.

The V call is TRBV7-2, the J call TRBJ2-5, with a weak D call TRBD2 (6 bases). CDR1 is SGHTA, CDR2 FQGNSA, per germline. V gave up 2 bases and J gave up 2 bases, with 9 bases separating them. CDR3 length equals 14 residues. The CDR3 DNA follows: TGTGCCAGCAGCTTATCGGCGGGGCAAGAGACCCAGTACTTC. It specifies CASSLSAGQETQYF.

The chain recombines TRBV30 with TRBJ2-1; 8 bases agree with TRBD2. CDR1 and CDR2 (germline): GTSNPN, SVGIG (reference sequence). V lost 8 bases, J lost 2 bases, and 8 bases stayed unmatched. The CDR3 is 14 residues long. CDR3 residues: CAQEVLAAYNEQFF. The CDR3, as DNA: TGTGCCCAGGAGGTACTAGCGGCCTACAATGAGCAGTTCTTC.